This entry lists 31 T cell receptor beta chains sequenced from one sample in a study of T cell responses to AZD1222 COVID-19 vaccine. Data came from immunoSEQ multiplex PCR; TCRdb stores just in-frame clones and leaves some out. The data contain nearly 110,000 clones, 90% of them singletons. The starting material was peripheral blood, obtained 28 days after the second AZD1222 dose. All receptors derive from an adult who received the AZD1222 COVID-19 vaccine.

The chain couples TRBV27 to TRBJ1-3; 7 positions agree with TRBD1. The V gene's germline CDR1 is MNHEY and CDR2 SMNVEV (reference sequence). The V segment lost 5 bases and the J segment 4 bases; nucleotides outside the gene matches: 14. The CDR3 extends over 17 amino acids. The CDR3 region has the DNA TGTGCCAGCAGTCCCCGACAGGGTTGGCAGAAGGGAAACACCATATATTTT. Residues: CASSPRQGWQKGNTIYF.

This clone was seen once. This chain connects TRBV7-2 to TRBJ1-1; D call uncertain. Germline CDR1 and CDR2: SGHTA and FQGNSA. This CDR3 spans 14 amino acids. Trimming took off 7 bases at V and 4 bases at J, with 16 bases between the two ends. The CDR3 coding sequence is TGTGCCAGCATCTACGGGGTCCCGGGCACTGAAGCTTTCTTT. Amino acids: CASIYGVPGTEAFF.

The J gene is TRBJ2-1, the V gene TRBV5-8; perhaps TRBD1 as D (6 bases). Germline V gives CDR1 SGHTS, CDR2 YDEGEE. The CDR3 is 17 amino acids. Trimming took off 3 bases at V and 2 bases at J, with 18 bases between the two ends. The CDR3 region has the DNA TGTGCCAGCAGCTCTTTCCGGGCAGGGGCAACCTACAATGAGCAGTTCTTC. This sequence encodes CASSSFRAGATYNEQFF.

The chain recombines TRBV7-6 with TRBJ2-1; 7 bases fit TRBD1. V gave up 1 base and J gave up 6 bases; unmatched junction bases: 6. CDR3 length: 15 residues. Germline assignment: CDR1 SGHVS and CDR2 FNYEAQ. CDR3 protein: CASSLGQNRGNEQFF. The CDR3 nucleotides read TGTGCCAGCAGCTTAGGACAGAACAGGGGCAATGAGCAGTTCTTC.

The chain links TRBV5-6 to TRBJ2-7; TRBD2 matches 8 bases. The germline V gene has CDR1 SGHDT and CDR2 YYEEEE. The CDR3 length is 15 residues. V lost 3 bases, J lost 5 bases, and 10 bases stayed unmatched. This CDR3 reads CASSYFSGVANEQYF. CDR3 nucleotide sequence: TGTGCCAGCAGCTATTTTAGCGGGGTAGCTAACGAGCAGTACTTC.

This clone was counted between two and nine times. The CDR3 reads CASSIALGGGQEKLFF. CDR3 sequence (DNA): TGTGCCAGTAGTATAGCACTCGGGGGGGGTCAAGAAAAACTGTTTTTT. The chain carries TRBV19 and TRBJ1-4; perhaps TRBD1 as D (5 bases). Germline lookup yields CDR1 LNHDA and CDR2 SQIVND (reference sequence). V lost 1 base to trimming and J lost 8 bases, with 17 bases between them. This CDR3 is 16 amino acids long. Complete variable domain (other parts from reference TRBV19 and TRBJ1-4): DGGITQSPKYLFRKEGQNVTLSCEQNLNHDAMYWYRQDPGQGLRLIYYSQIVNDFQKGDIAEGYSVSREKKESFPLTVTSAQKNPTAFYLCASSIALGGGQEKLFFGSGTQLSVL.

The V and J genes are TRBV10-3 and TRBJ1-6; 8 bases line up with TRBD1. The CDR3 covers 17 residues. In germline, CDR1 is ENHRY, CDR2 SYGVKD. J gave up 7 bases and V 2 bases, and 10 bases lay outside the gene matches. The CDR3 DNA follows: TGTGCCATCAGTGAGCCGCGGGGTAGGACAGGGAATTCACCCCTCCACTTT. It specifies CAISEPRGRTGNSPLHF.

The chain is built from TRBV9 and TRBJ2-4, with 9 positions matching TRBD1. Germline lookup yields CDR1 SGDLS and CDR2 YYNGEE. CDR3 length: 16 amino acids. The ends lost 4 bases at V and 3 bases at J; junction bases unmatched: 8. CDR3 loop: CASSPTGGIVKNIQYF. CDR3 DNA sequence: TGTGCCAGCAGCCCAACAGGGGGCATCGTCAAAAACATTCAGTACTTC.

The DNA for the CDR3 is TGTGCCAGCAGCGCCTCGCCAAGCTCCTATAATTCACCCCTCCACTTT. This sequence encodes CASSASPSSYNSPLHF. V gene TRBV7-9 combines with J gene TRBJ1-6; D is unresolved. Germline V gene data show CDR1 as SEHNR and CDR2 as FQNEAQ (reference sequence). V gave up 5 bases and J gave up 0 bases, with 11 bases separating them. There are 16 residues in the CDR3.

This chain links TRBV4-2 with TRBJ1-2; the D gene is possibly TRBD1 (6 bases). CDR1 LGHNA and CDR2 YNFKEQ come from the germline V gene. The CDR3 sequence is 15 residues long. V was cut by 0 bases and J by 5 bases, with 13 bases left in between. The CDR3 DNA sequence: TGTGCCAGCAGCCAAGATCGGGGGGCTGGGTATGGCTACACCTTC. As protein: CASSQDRGAGYGYTF.

The chain has TRBV5-7 and TRBJ1-5, with 7 bases lining up with TRBD1. TRBV5-7 falls under the ORF class, with uncertain function. This CDR3 is built from 18 residues. After removal of 4 bases from V and 0 bases from J, the junction contained 13 bases not matched to a gene. The CDR3: CASSRDRVGAHSNQPQHF. CDR3 coding DNA: TGTGCCAGCAGCCGAGACAGGGTAGGCGCCCATAGCAATCAGCCCCAGCATTTT.

The chain couples TRBV12-3 or TRBV12-4 to TRBJ1-1; D remains unclear. This CDR3 comprises 13 residues. V was pared by 8 bases and J by 6 bases, with 16 bases between. The CDR3 protein is CASVLFGRPEAFF. CDR3 DNA sequence: TGTGCCAGCGTCTTATTCGGGCGTCCTGAAGCTTTCTTT.

A single count supports this clone. The V gene is TRBV3-1 (or the pseudogene TRBV3-2), the J gene TRBJ2-5; 9 bases are shared with TRBD2. The CDR3 totals 14 residues. Germline values: CDR1 LGHDT, CDR2 YNNKEL (reference sequence). V shed 4 bases, J shed 3 bases, and the junction held 3 bases outside the gene matches. CDR3 residues: CASSLSSGKETQYF. DNA of the CDR3: TGTGCCAGCAGCCTATCTAGCGGGAAAGAGACCCAGTACTTC.

This clone was observed at least ten times. The chain is built from TRBV7-2 and TRBJ1-2, with 7 positions matching TRBD1. The CDR3 length is 16 residues. V trimming: 5 bases; J trimming: 4 bases; junction bases outside the gene matches: 13. Per the germline V gene, CDR1 is SGHTA and CDR2 is FQGNSA. The CDR3 DNA sequence: TGTGCCAGCAGCGCTGCACAGGGGTCAATCTCCTATGGCTACACCTTC. It specifies CASSAAQGSISYGYTF.

The V call is TRBV7-3, the J call TRBJ2-7; possibly TRBD2 for D (6 bases). From germline, CDR1 is SGHTA and CDR2 FQGTGA. V gave up 2 bases and J gave up 0 bases, with 11 bases separating them. The CDR3 sequence is 15 residues long. The CDR3 loop reads CASSLASASSYEQYF. The CDR3 DNA is TGTGCCAGCAGCTTAGCTAGCGCCAGCTCCTACGAGCAGTACTTC.

The V call is TRBV27, the J call TRBJ1-2; TRBD1 agrees at 9 bases. The CDR3 extends over 13 amino acids. Germline V gives CDR1 MNHEY, CDR2 SMNVEV (reference sequence). With V trimmed by 6 bases and J by 8 bases, 7 bases remained unmatched. As DNA, the CDR3 is TGTGCCAGCAGGTGGGACAGGGAGGCCGGCTACACCTTC. This gives the protein CASRWDREAGYTF.

The rearrangement links TRBV7-3 to TRBJ2-3; D call uncertain. The CDR3 consists of 13 residues. Deletions cut 5 bases from V and 2 bases from J, with 8 bases between. Germline V gene data show CDR1 as SGHTA and CDR2 as FQGTGA. The CDR3 DNA sequence: TGTGCCAGCAGCCCCTCCACCACAGATACGCAGTATTTT. Translating it yields CASSPSTTDTQYF.

The chain is built from TRBV6-5 and TRBJ1-3; 8 bases match TRBD1. The CDR3 runs 15 residues. Germline assignment: CDR1 MNHEY and CDR2 SVGAGI. V was clipped by 6 bases and J by 0 bases; unmatched bases: 4. This CDR3 is CASRGQGNSGNTIYF. The CDR3 nucleotides read TGTGCCAGCAGAGGACAGGGAAACTCTGGAAACACCATATATTTT.

This chain connects TRBV7-9 to TRBJ1-4, with a possible D match to TRBD1 (6 bases). V lost 2 bases and J 5 bases, leaving 15 bases between the germline ends. This CDR3 contains 16 residues. Germline CDR1 reads SEHNR; CDR2 reads FQNEAQ (reference sequence). CDR3 DNA: TGTGCCAGCAGCTTAATCCAAACAGGGTCCAATGAAAAACTGTTTTTT. It is translated as CASSLIQTGSNEKLFF.

This sequence joins TRBV27 and TRBJ2-7; D ambiguous. Between the trimmed V and J ends, which lost 2 bases and 2 bases, there was a span of 16 bases. The CDR3 loop spans 16 amino acids. Per germline, CDR1 MNHEY and CDR2 SMNVEV (reference sequence). The CDR3 bases are TGTGCCAGCAGTTTAATAGGGAACATGGGTACCTACGAGCAGTACTTC. Protein sequence: CASSLIGNMGTYEQYF.

This chain joins TRBV7-9 and TRBJ1-1; D perhaps matches TRBD1 (6 bases). This CDR3 spans 18 amino acids. CDR1 is SEHNR and CDR2 is FQNEAQ in the germline V gene (reference sequence). Trimming took off 6 bases at V and 3 bases at J, with 26 bases between the two ends. CDR3 residues: CASRIWLTGKPWHTEAFF. CDR3 nucleotide sequence: TGTGCCAGCAGGATCTGGCTGACAGGCAAACCCTGGCACACTGAAGCTTTCTTT.

This clone has just one count. The chain uses TRBV7-2 and TRBJ2-3, with 9 bases identical to TRBD2. V gave up 7 bases and J gave up 1 base; unmatched junction bases: 6. The CDR3 totals 15 residues. In germline, CDR1 is SGHTA, CDR2 FQGNSA. The CDR3 DNA reads as TGTGCCAGCACCCTCTGGACTAGCGGCACAGATACGCAGTATTTT. Its protein product is CASTLWTSGTDTQYF.

This clone was counted a single time. The V call is TRBV6-5, the J call TRBJ1-2, with TRBD1 as a possible D gene (6 bases). The CDR3 extends over 14 amino acids. Looked up from germline, CDR1 is MNHEY and CDR2 is SVGAGI. Trimming cost V 6 bases and J 4 bases, with 15 bases left between them. The CDR3 DNA reads as TGTGCCAGCAGCCGGGACACCTACTTCTATGGCTACACCTTC. As protein: CASSRDTYFYGYTF.

V and J are TRBV6-2 or TRBV6-3 and TRBJ1-1; D is perhaps TRBD1 (5 bases). CDR1 is MNHEY, CDR2 SVGEGT, per germline. V was cut by 4 bases and J by 5 bases, with 14 bases left in between. The CDR3 extends over 14 amino acids. CDR3 DNA sequence: TGTGCCAGCAGTTCCCCGTTGGGGGGAACTGAAGCTTTCTTT. This codes for CASSSPLGGTEAFF.

The chain employs TRBV11-2 and TRBJ1-1, with D perhaps matching TRBD1 (6 bases). The ends were cut back, 5 bases at V and 1 base at J, with 14 bases in the middle. The CDR3 contains 15 residues. Germline CDR1 is SGHAT and CDR2 is FQNNGV. CDR3 nucleotides: TGTGCCAGCAGCCTAATGTCGGGGGCGAACACTGAAGCTTTCTTT. As protein: CASSLMSGANTEAFF.

This clone was recorded only once. The V and J genes are TRBV27 and TRBJ1-1; the D gene is possibly TRBD1 (5 bases). With 1 base removed from V and 4 bases from J, the gap between germline ends came to 16 bases. The CDR3 contains 16 residues. In germline, CDR1 is MNHEY, CDR2 SMNVEV (reference sequence). The CDR3 nucleotides read TGTGCCAGCAGTTTATTACAGGCAACTCTGGGCACTGAAGCTTTCTTT. Encoded protein: CASSLLQATLGTEAFF.

V gene TRBV5-1 combines with J gene TRBJ2-5, with TRBD2 matching 8 bases. V shed 2 bases and J 3 bases; nucleotides not matched to a gene: 3. This CDR3 spans 14 amino acids. CDR1 is SGHRS and CDR2 is YFSETQ in the germline V gene. This CDR3 is CASSLSSGEETQYF. The CDR3 nucleotides are TGCGCCAGCAGCTTAAGTAGCGGGGAAGAGACCCAGTACTTC.

This clone appeared a few times. V and J are TRBV4-3 and TRBJ1-2, with D unresolved. Germline assignment: CDR1 LGHNA and CDR2 YSLEER. The germline V and J ends were trimmed by 0 bases and 2 bases, with 10 bases remaining between them. This CDR3 is built from 15 residues. As DNA, the CDR3 is TGCGCCAGCAGCCAAGAAAGTGTGGCCAACTATGGCTACACCTTC. Translating it yields CASSQESVANYGYTF.

In this sample, this clone turned up once. The V and J genes are TRBV4-3 and TRBJ1-2; 12 bases agree with TRBD1. Germline CDR1 reads LGHNA; CDR2 reads YSLEER. This CDR3 region has 15 residues. The V segment lost 5 bases and the J segment 8 bases; nucleotides outside the gene matches: 9. The CDR3 protein is CASSDSGTGGRGYTF. The CDR3 DNA is TGCGCCAGCAGCGACTCCGGGACAGGGGGCCGGGGCTACACCTTC.

The chain has TRBV6-2 or TRBV6-3 and TRBJ1-2, with D perhaps matching TRBD1 (6 bases). The CDR3 spans 16 residues. CDR1 and CDR2 from the germline V gene are MNHEY and SVGEGT. The V end lost 6 bases, the J end lost 4 bases, and 21 bases lay between the germline ends. CDR3 sequence reads: CASSRRQANLLYGYTF. In nucleotides, the CDR3 is TGTGCCAGCAGCCGCCGACAGGCCAACCTACTCTATGGCTACACCTTC.

The chain links TRBV14 to TRBJ1-6, with D tentatively TRBD1 (5 bases). V gave up 0 bases and J gave up 3 bases, with 12 bases separating them. Germline V gives CDR1 SGHDN, CDR2 FVKESK. The CDR3 sequence is 17 residues long. The CDR3 sequence is CASSQDAGPFYNSPLHF. CDR3 DNA: TGTGCCAGCAGCCAAGATGCGGGGCCCTTCTATAATTCACCCCTCCACTTT.